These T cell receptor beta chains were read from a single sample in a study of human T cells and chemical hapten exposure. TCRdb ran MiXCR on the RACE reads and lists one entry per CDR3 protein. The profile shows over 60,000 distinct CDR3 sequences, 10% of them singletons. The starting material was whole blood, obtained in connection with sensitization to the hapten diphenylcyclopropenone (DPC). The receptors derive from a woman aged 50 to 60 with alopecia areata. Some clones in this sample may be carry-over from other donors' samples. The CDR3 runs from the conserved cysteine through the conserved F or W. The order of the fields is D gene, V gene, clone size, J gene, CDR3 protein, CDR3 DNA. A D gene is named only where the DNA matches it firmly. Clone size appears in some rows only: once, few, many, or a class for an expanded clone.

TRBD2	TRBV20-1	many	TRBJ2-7	CSAEGLAGDLYEQYF	TGCAGTGCGGAGGGACTAGCGGGAGATTTGTACGAGCAGTACTTC
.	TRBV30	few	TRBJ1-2	CAWRDGPYGYTF	TGTGCCTGGAGGGACGGCCCTTATGGCTACACCTTC
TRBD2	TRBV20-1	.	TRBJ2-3	CSAASGRYTQYF	TGCAGTGCTGCTAGCGGGAGATATACGCAGTATTTT
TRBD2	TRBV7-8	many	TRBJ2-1	CASSLAQAGLVWDEQFF	TGTGCCAGCAGCTTAGCGCAAGCGGGACTCGTCTGGGATGAGCAGTTCTTC
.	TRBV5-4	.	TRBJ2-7	CASSSGRGSGEQYF	TGTGCCAGCAGCTCCGGACGAGGAAGCGGCGAGCAGTACTTC
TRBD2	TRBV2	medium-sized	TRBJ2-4	CASRGTSGMNIQYF	TGTGCCAGCAGGGGGACTAGCGGGATGAACATTCAGTACTTC
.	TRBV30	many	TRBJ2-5	CAWSVNRETQYF	TGTGCCTGGAGTGTAAATCGAGAGACCCAGTACTTC
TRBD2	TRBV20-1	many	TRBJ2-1	CSAWTSGREGSYNEQFF	TGCAGTGCTTGGACTAGCGGGAGGGAGGGTTCCTACAATGAGCAGTTCTTC
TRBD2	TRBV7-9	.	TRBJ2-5	CASSRAGAKETQYF	TGTGCCAGCAGTAGAGCGGGAGCGAAAGAGACCCAGTACTTC
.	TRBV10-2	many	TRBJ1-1	CASLVGGQGLNTEAFF	TGCGCCAGCCTGGTCGGGGGTCAGGGTCTGAACACTGAAGCTTTCTTT
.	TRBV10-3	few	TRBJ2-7	CAISVRPSYEQYF	TGTGCCATCAGTGTCCGACCGTCCTACGAGCAGTACTTC
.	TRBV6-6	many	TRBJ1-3	CASNPAPDRNTIYF	TGTGCCAGCAATCCGGCCCCGGATCGAAACACCATATATTTT
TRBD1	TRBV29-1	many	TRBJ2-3	CSVEPRTGESTDTQYF	TGCAGCGTTGAACCGAGGACAGGGGAAAGCACAGATACGCAGTATTTT
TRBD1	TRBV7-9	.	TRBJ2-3	CASSLEGASADTQYF	TGTGCCAGCAGCTTAGAGGGGGCGTCCGCAGATACGCAGTATTTT
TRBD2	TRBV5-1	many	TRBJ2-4	CASSPGLAGARAKNIQYF	TGCGCCAGCAGCCCGGGACTAGCGGGAGCAAGGGCCAAAAACATTCAGTACTTC
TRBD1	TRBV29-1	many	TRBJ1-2	CSVGTGENYGYTF	TGCAGCGTAGGGACAGGCGAGAACTATGGCTACACCTTC
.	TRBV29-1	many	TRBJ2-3	CSVEDRPGTDTQYF	TGCAGCGTTGAAGATCGGCCCGGCACAGATACGCAGTATTTT
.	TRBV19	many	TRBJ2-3	CASSPTSPGTDTQYF	TGTGCCAGTAGTCCGACCTCCCCTGGCACAGATACGCAGTATTTT
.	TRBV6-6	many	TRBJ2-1	CASSTPAQSSYNEQFF	TGTGCCAGCAGTACCCCCGCACAGAGCTCCTACAATGAGCAGTTCTTC
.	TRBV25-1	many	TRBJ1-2	CASSELMGGYTF	TGTGCCAGCAGTGAATTAATGGGTGGCTACACCTTC
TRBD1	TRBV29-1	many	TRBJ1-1	CSVTEQGGTEAFF	TGCAGCGTTACCGAACAGGGGGGCACTGAAGCTTTCTTT
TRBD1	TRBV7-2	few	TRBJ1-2	CASSPLPGTDFFYYGYTF	TGTGCCAGCAGCCCCCTTCCCGGGACAGACTTCTTCTACTATGGCTACACCTTC
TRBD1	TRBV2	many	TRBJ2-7	CASRVTGASSYEQYF	TGTGCCAGCAGAGTTACAGGGGCGAGCTCCTACGAGCAGTACTTC
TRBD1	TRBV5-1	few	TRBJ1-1	CASSWGLGQGNTEAFF	TGCGCCAGCAGCTGGGGATTGGGACAGGGGAACACTGAAGCTTTCTTT